This TCR beta chain was identified in a study of T cells after yellow fever vaccination. On the study more broadly: Fractions containing few cells were prepared with SMART-Seq v4 Ultra Low Input.

The germline V gene encodes CDR1 LGHNA and CDR2 YSLEER. Trimming took off 2 bases at V and 7 bases at J, with 9 bases between the two ends. The CDR3 length is 13 residues. This clonotype was seen many times. Its antigen is not known. The study's findings and limits: Clonotypes appearing in both CD4 and CD8 compartments existed, and their share was small. Clones that expanded after primary vaccination mostly reappeared after the booster (roughly 95% CD4, 88% CD8). A faster peak, day 5 versus 15, was reached by the weaker secondary response.

Via MiXCR, TCRdb re-called the 5' RACE reads, giving one row per CDR3 protein. Among some 120,000 distinct CDR3 sequences listed, roughly 6.7% were seen once. The starting material was CD4+ T cells sorted from PBMCs, obtained 9 to 11 days after the first yellow fever vaccination. The chain recombines TRBV4-3 with TRBJ2-1, with a weak D call TRBD1 (6 bases). The clonotype originates from a young man who received the YFV17D yellow fever vaccine. The CDR3 sequence is CASSQTRGNEQFF. Here the CDR3 DNA reads TGCGCCAGCAGCCAAACCAGGGGAAATGAGCAGTTCTTC.